A selection of T cell receptor beta chains follows, all from one sample in a study of T cell repertoires in cytomegalovirus infection. TCRdb itself ran the reads through MiXCR, one entry per CDR3 protein. The table lists hundreds of thousands of distinct CDR3 sequences, roughly 24% of them singletons. The sequencing sample was made of CD8+ T cells from PBMCs. The receptors were gathered from a human donor in good health (CMV status not recorded). Some clones in this sample may be carry-over from other donors' samples. Each CDR3 is given with its conserved first and last residue. The order of the fields is clone size, CDR3 length, D gene, J gene, V gene, CDR3 protein, CDR3 DNA. The D gene is left open where the match is weak. Only some rows state a clone size, as once, few, many or a class for expanded clones.

clone size: many
CDR3 length: 14
D gene: -
J gene: TRBJ1-2
V gene: TRBV7-9
CDR3 protein: CASSRREENYGYTF
CDR3 DNA: TGTGCCAGCAGCCGCCGGGAGGAGAACTATGGCTACACCTTC

clone size: many
CDR3 length: 15
D gene: TRBD1
J gene: TRBJ1-1
V gene: TRBV6-1
CDR3 protein: CASTDTGTGLSEAFF
CDR3 DNA: TGTGCCAGCACCGACACCGGGACAGGGCTATCTGAAGCTTTCTTT

clone size: -
CDR3 length: 14
D gene: TRBD2
J gene: TRBJ2-1
V gene: TRBV12-3/TRBV12-4
CDR3 protein: CASSLVTGGPEQFF
CDR3 DNA: TGTGCCAGCAGTTTAGTAACGGGGGGGCCTGAGCAGTTCTTC

clone size: -
CDR3 length: 16
D gene: -
J gene: TRBJ2-1
V gene: TRBV7-9
CDR3 protein: CASSLPSTGSYNEQFF
CDR3 DNA: TGTGCCAGCAGCCTGCCATCTACCGGCTCCTACAATGAGCAGTTCTTC

clone size: -
CDR3 length: 11
D gene: -
J gene: TRBJ2-2
V gene: TRBV7-2
CDR3 protein: CASSYPGKLFF
CDR3 DNA: TGTGCCAGCAGCTATCCCGGGAAGCTGTTTTTT

clone size: many
CDR3 length: 18
D gene: TRBD2
J gene: TRBJ2-1
V gene: TRBV7-2
CDR3 protein: CASTPWGGARISYNEQFF
CDR3 DNA: TGTGCCAGCACCCCTTGGGGAGGGGCCCGGATCTCCTACAATGAGCAGTTCTTC

clone size: once
CDR3 length: 14
D gene: -
J gene: TRBJ1-2
V gene: TRBV27
CDR3 protein: CASSSRRNNYGYTF
CDR3 DNA: TGTGCCAGCAGTTCAAGACGGAATAACTATGGCTACACCTTC

clone size: many
CDR3 length: 18
D gene: TRBD1
J gene: TRBJ1-2
V gene: TRBV4-1
CDR3 protein: CASSQDRGTGGLWYGYTF
CDR3 DNA: TGCGCCAGCAGCCAAGATCGAGGGACAGGGGGCCTTTGGTATGGCTACACCTTC

clone size: -
CDR3 length: 16
D gene: -
J gene: TRBJ2-3
V gene: TRBV20-1
CDR3 protein: CSARVAPDRTTDTQYF
CDR3 DNA: TGCAGTGCTAGAGTAGCCCCAGACAGAACCACAGATACGCAGTATTTT

clone size: -
CDR3 length: 15
D gene: TRBD1
J gene: TRBJ2-7
V gene: TRBV11-2
CDR3 protein: CASSLGTGAPYEQYF
CDR3 DNA: TGTGCCAGCAGCCTGGGGACAGGGGCACCCTACGAGCAGTACTTC

clone size: -
CDR3 length: 15
D gene: -
J gene: TRBJ1-4
V gene: TRBV28
CDR3 protein: CASSRIRVTNEKLFF
CDR3 DNA: TGTGCCAGCAGCCGAATCAGGGTTACTAATGAAAAACTGTTTTTT

clone size: -
CDR3 length: 16
D gene: TRBD2
J gene: TRBJ2-3
V gene: TRBV13
CDR3 protein: CASSLIRTSGGDTQYF
CDR3 DNA: TGTGCCAGCAGCCTTATACGGACTAGCGGGGGAGATACGCAGTATTTT

clone size: -
CDR3 length: 15
D gene: TRBD2
J gene: TRBJ2-1
V gene: TRBV15
CDR3 protein: CATSSSGASYNEQFF
CDR3 DNA: TGTGCCACCAGCAGTAGCGGGGCCTCCTACAATGAGCAGTTCTTC

clone size: many
CDR3 length: 14
D gene: TRBD2
J gene: TRBJ2-1
V gene: TRBV7-3
CDR3 protein: CASSLGTSGNEQFF
CDR3 DNA: TGTGCCAGCAGCTTAGGGACTAGCGGCAATGAGCAGTTCTTC

clone size: few
CDR3 length: 15
D gene: TRBD1
J gene: TRBJ2-6
V gene: TRBV29-1
CDR3 protein: CSATGYLFWANVLTF
CDR3 DNA: TGCAGCGCGACAGGGTATCTGTTCTGGGCCAACGTCCTGACTTTC

clone size: -
CDR3 length: 14
D gene: -
J gene: TRBJ2-5
V gene: TRBV6-6
CDR3 protein: CASSYFGVQETQYF
CDR3 DNA: TGTGCCAGCAGTTACTTTGGGGTCCAAGAGACCCAGTACTTC

clone size: -
CDR3 length: 16
D gene: -
J gene: TRBJ2-5
V gene: TRBV6-5
CDR3 protein: CASSFLPGSLQETQYF
CDR3 DNA: TGTGCCAGCAGTTTCCTACCGGGTAGCCTCCAAGAGACCCAGTACTTC

clone size: many
CDR3 length: 13
D gene: -
J gene: TRBJ1-2
V gene: TRBV7-2
CDR3 protein: CASSPPGSYGYTF
CDR3 DNA: TGTGCCAGCAGCCCCCCGGGGAGCTATGGCTACACCTTC

clone size: -
CDR3 length: 16
D gene: -
J gene: TRBJ2-6
V gene: TRBV7-6
CDR3 protein: CANSLGRNSGANVLTF
CDR3 DNA: TGTGCCAACAGCTTAGGTCGTAACTCTGGGGCCAACGTCCTGACTTTC

clone size: -
CDR3 length: 12
D gene: -
J gene: TRBJ1-1
V gene: TRBV12-3/TRBV12-4
CDR3 protein: CASSLGPAEAFF
CDR3 DNA: TGTGCCAGCAGTTTGGGGCCAGCCGAAGCTTTCTTT

clone size: many
CDR3 length: 15
D gene: TRBD1
J gene: TRBJ1-2
V gene: TRBV7-2
CDR3 protein: CASSPRLGQAYGYTF
CDR3 DNA: TGTGCCAGCAGCCCCCGGTTGGGACAGGCCTATGGCTACACCTTC

clone size: many
CDR3 length: 18
D gene: TRBD1
J gene: TRBJ1-5
V gene: TRBV7-6
CDR3 protein: CASSPGQGHMYSNQPQHF
CDR3 DNA: TGTGCCAGCAGCCCCGGACAGGGACATATGTATAGCAATCAGCCCCAGCATTTT

clone size: few
CDR3 length: 16
D gene: -
J gene: TRBJ2-5
V gene: TRBV7-6
CDR3 protein: CASSFPLEQGGETQYF
CDR3 DNA: TGTGCCAGCAGCTTCCCCCTGGAACAGGGTGGAGAGACCCAGTACTTC

clone size: few
CDR3 length: 14
D gene: -
J gene: TRBJ2-5
V gene: TRBV14
CDR3 protein: CASSHKQGWETQYF
CDR3 DNA: TGTGCCAGCAGCCATAAACAGGGTTGGGAGACCCAGTACTTC

clone size: many
CDR3 length: 14
D gene: -
J gene: TRBJ1-1
V gene: TRBV7-9
CDR3 protein: CASSFPKGGTEAFF
CDR3 DNA: TGTGCCAGCAGCTTCCCCAAAGGGGGCACTGAAGCTTTCTTT

clone size: few
CDR3 length: 17
D gene: TRBD2
J gene: TRBJ2-3
V gene: TRBV20-1
CDR3 protein: CSARDTSGGEFTDTQYF
CDR3 DNA: TGCAGTGCTAGAGATACTAGCGGGGGCGAATTCACAGATACGCAGTATTTT

clone size: many
CDR3 length: 14
D gene: -
J gene: TRBJ2-3
V gene: TRBV28
CDR3 protein: CASSLDRTTDTQYF
CDR3 DNA: TGTGCCAGCAGTTTAGACAGGACCACAGATACGCAGTATTTT

clone size: -
CDR3 length: 15
D gene: -
J gene: TRBJ2-5
V gene: TRBV2
CDR3 protein: CASIFPEEYQETQYF
CDR3 DNA: TGTGCCAGCATCTTCCCGGAGGAGTACCAAGAGACCCAGTACTTC

clone size: many
CDR3 length: 17
D gene: TRBD2
J gene: TRBJ2-5
V gene: TRBV7-2
CDR3 protein: CASSLRKAGAYQETQYF
CDR3 DNA: TGTGCCAGCAGCCTACGCAAAGCGGGGGCCTACCAAGAGACCCAGTACTTC

clone size: few
CDR3 length: 14
D gene: -
J gene: TRBJ2-5
V gene: TRBV7-9
CDR3 protein: CASKPPGAQETQYF
CDR3 DNA: TGTGCCAGCAAACCTCCCGGGGCCCAGGAGACCCAGTACTTC

clone size: -
CDR3 length: 13
D gene: -
J gene: TRBJ2-1
V gene: TRBV19
CDR3 protein: CASSISRGSEQFF
CDR3 DNA: TGTGCCAGTAGTATTTCTAGGGGGTCCGAGCAGTTCTTC

clone size: many
CDR3 length: 15
D gene: TRBD1
J gene: TRBJ2-1
V gene: TRBV7-2
CDR3 protein: CASSLGTGNRNEQFF
CDR3 DNA: TGTGCCAGCAGCTTAGGGACAGGGAATAGGAATGAGCAGTTCTTC

clone size: -
CDR3 length: 17
D gene: -
J gene: TRBJ2-1
V gene: TRBV24-1
CDR3 protein: CATSHSPQGIVGDEQFF
CDR3 DNA: TGTGCCACCAGCCACAGCCCGCAGGGGATCGTCGGCGATGAGCAGTTCTTC

clone size: few
CDR3 length: 14
D gene: -
J gene: TRBJ1-1
V gene: TRBV20-1
CDR3 protein: CSARQRAIGTEAFF
CDR3 DNA: TGCAGTGCTAGACAACGGGCTATAGGCACTGAAGCTTTCTTT

clone size: -
CDR3 length: 13
D gene: -
J gene: TRBJ2-5
V gene: TRBV6-2/TRBV6-3
CDR3 protein: CASSYRYQETQYF
CDR3 DNA: TGTGCCAGCAGTTATCGGTATCAAGAGACCCAGTACTTC

clone size: -
CDR3 length: 17
D gene: TRBD2
J gene: TRBJ2-1
V gene: TRBV7-3
CDR3 protein: CASSLASGGGAEDEQFF
CDR3 DNA: TGTGCCAGCAGCTTGGCGTCGGGCGGGGGGGCCGAAGATGAGCAGTTCTTC

clone size: few
CDR3 length: 15
D gene: -
J gene: TRBJ2-5
V gene: TRBV25-1
CDR3 protein: CASSEEGRHQETQYF
CDR3 DNA: TGTGCCAGCAGTGAAGAAGGCAGACACCAAGAGACCCAGTACTTC

clone size: -
CDR3 length: 13
D gene: TRBD1
J gene: TRBJ1-2
V gene: TRBV20-1
CDR3 protein: CSAQDRAGYGYTF
CDR3 DNA: TGCAGTGCCCAGGACAGGGCTGGCTATGGCTACACCTTC

clone size: -
CDR3 length: 13
D gene: -
J gene: TRBJ2-1
V gene: TRBV6-2/TRBV6-3
CDR3 protein: CASKNSSTNEQFF
CDR3 DNA: TGTGCCAGCAAAAACTCTAGCACCAATGAGCAGTTCTTC

clone size: many
CDR3 length: 15
D gene: -
J gene: TRBJ2-2
V gene: TRBV6-5
CDR3 protein: CASSYFVGNTGELFF
CDR3 DNA: TGTGCCAGCAGTTACTTTGTCGGGAACACCGGGGAGCTGTTTTTT

clone size: -
CDR3 length: 17
D gene: TRBD2
J gene: TRBJ2-1
V gene: TRBV27
CDR3 protein: CASSSPWTSGVYNEQFF
CDR3 DNA: TGTGCCAGCAGCTCCCCCTGGACTAGCGGAGTTTACAATGAGCAGTTCTTC

clone size: -
CDR3 length: 15
D gene: TRBD1
J gene: TRBJ1-1
V gene: TRBV9
CDR3 protein: CASSVEDRLNTEAFF
CDR3 DNA: TGTGCCAGCAGCGTAGAGGACAGGCTGAACACTGAAGCTTTCTTT

clone size: -
CDR3 length: 14
D gene: -
J gene: TRBJ2-7
V gene: TRBV2
CDR3 protein: CASRGAVNPRGQYF
CDR3 DNA: TGTGCCAGCAGAGGAGCTGTTAACCCGCGAGGGCAGTACTTC

clone size: -
CDR3 length: 23
D gene: -
J gene: TRBJ2-2
V gene: TRBV12-5
CDR3 protein: CASGLVFPGSDDPVSEDTGELFF
CDR3 DNA: TGTGCTAGTGGTTTGGTATTTCCGGGCTCGGATGATCCGGTCTCCGAGGACACCGGGGAGCTGTTTTTT

clone size: few
CDR3 length: 14
D gene: -
J gene: TRBJ1-1
V gene: TRBV9
CDR3 protein: CASSVATTGDEAFF
CDR3 DNA: TGTGCCAGCAGCGTAGCTACGACGGGGGACGAAGCTTTCTTT

clone size: many
CDR3 length: 12
D gene: -
J gene: TRBJ2-2
V gene: TRBV6-1
CDR3 protein: CASTGGVGELFF
CDR3 DNA: TGTGCCAGCACCGGAGGAGTCGGGGAGCTGTTTTTT

clone size: -
CDR3 length: 15
D gene: -
J gene: TRBJ2-7
V gene: TRBV7-9
CDR3 protein: CASSSPSVGPYEQYF
CDR3 DNA: TGTGCCAGCAGCTCACCTTCAGTGGGGCCCTACGAGCAGTACTTC

clone size: -
CDR3 length: 16
D gene: -
J gene: TRBJ2-1
V gene: TRBV28
CDR3 protein: CASSLFIGGSYNEQFF
CDR3 DNA: TGTGCCAGCAGTTTATTTATCGGAGGCTCCTACAATGAGCAGTTCTTC

clone size: once
CDR3 length: 19
D gene: TRBD1
J gene: TRBJ2-2
V gene: TRBV2
CDR3 protein: CASSREGAGLKLNTGELFF
CDR3 DNA: TGTGCCAGCAGTCGAGAGGGGGCCGGACTTAAACTGAACACCGGGGAGCTGTTTTTT

clone size: -
CDR3 length: 13
D gene: -
J gene: TRBJ1-1
V gene: TRBV20-1
CDR3 protein: CSARGAESTEAFF
CDR3 DNA: TGCAGTGCTAGGGGGGCGGAGAGCACTGAAGCTTTCTTT

clone size: -
CDR3 length: 17
D gene: -
J gene: TRBJ2-5
V gene: TRBV6-2/TRBV6-3
CDR3 protein: CASSYINPGPKKETQYF
CDR3 DNA: TGTGCCAGCAGTTACATCAACCCGGGACCCAAGAAAGAGACCCAGTACTTC

clone size: -
CDR3 length: 15
D gene: TRBD2
J gene: TRBJ2-2
V gene: TRBV25-1
CDR3 protein: CASSTRGGKTGELFF
CDR3 DNA: TGTGCCAGCAGTACACGGGGGGGAAAGACCGGGGAGCTGTTTTTT

clone size: few
CDR3 length: 15
D gene: -
J gene: TRBJ1-2
V gene: TRBV18
CDR3 protein: CASSPPGDDNYGYTF
CDR3 DNA: TGTGCCAGCTCACCACCAGGGGATGATAACTATGGCTACACCTTC

clone size: few
CDR3 length: 15
D gene: -
J gene: TRBJ1-4
V gene: TRBV13
CDR3 protein: CASSLGQNGNEKLFF
CDR3 DNA: TGTGCCAGCAGCTTAGGACAGAATGGTAATGAAAAACTGTTTTTT

clone size: many
CDR3 length: 16
D gene: TRBD2
J gene: TRBJ2-3
V gene: TRBV7-6
CDR3 protein: CASRGRTSGVTDTQYF
CDR3 DNA: TGTGCCAGCAGGGGTAGGACTAGCGGGGTAACAGATACGCAGTATTTT

clone size: few
CDR3 length: 16
D gene: TRBD1
J gene: TRBJ2-1
V gene: TRBV19
CDR3 protein: CASSTRTGMTYNEQFF
CDR3 DNA: TGTGCCAGTAGTACCCGGACAGGGATGACCTACAATGAGCAGTTCTTC

clone size: -
CDR3 length: 14
D gene: -
J gene: TRBJ2-5
V gene: TRBV27
CDR3 protein: CASSPGRIQETQYF
CDR3 DNA: TGTGCCAGCAGCCCAGGGCGGATACAAGAGACCCAGTACTTC